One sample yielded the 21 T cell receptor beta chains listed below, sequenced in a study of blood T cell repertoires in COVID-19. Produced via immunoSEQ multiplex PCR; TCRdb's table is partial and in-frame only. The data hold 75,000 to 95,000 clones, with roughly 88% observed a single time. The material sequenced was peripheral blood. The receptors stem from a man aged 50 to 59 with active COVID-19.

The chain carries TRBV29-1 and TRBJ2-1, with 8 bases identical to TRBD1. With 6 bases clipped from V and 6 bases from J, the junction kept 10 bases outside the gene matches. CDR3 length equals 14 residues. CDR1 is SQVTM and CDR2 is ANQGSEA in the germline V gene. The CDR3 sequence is CSVSWTGRSNEQFF. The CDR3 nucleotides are TGCAGCGTGTCATGGACAGGGCGTTCCAATGAGCAGTTCTTC.

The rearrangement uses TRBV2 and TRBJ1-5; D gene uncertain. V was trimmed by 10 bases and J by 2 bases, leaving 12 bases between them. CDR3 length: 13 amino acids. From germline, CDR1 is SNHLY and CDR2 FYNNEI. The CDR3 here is CATHRGRNQPQHF. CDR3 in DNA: TGTGCCACCCACCGGGGTCGCAATCAGCCCCAGCATTTT.

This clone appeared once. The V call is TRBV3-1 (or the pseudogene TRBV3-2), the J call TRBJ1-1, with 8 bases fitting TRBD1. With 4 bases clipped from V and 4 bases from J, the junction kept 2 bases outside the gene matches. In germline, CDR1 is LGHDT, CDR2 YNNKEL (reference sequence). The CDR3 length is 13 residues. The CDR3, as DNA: TGTGCCAGCAGCCGGGGGACAGGCACTGAAGCTTTCTTT. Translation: CASSRGTGTEAFF.

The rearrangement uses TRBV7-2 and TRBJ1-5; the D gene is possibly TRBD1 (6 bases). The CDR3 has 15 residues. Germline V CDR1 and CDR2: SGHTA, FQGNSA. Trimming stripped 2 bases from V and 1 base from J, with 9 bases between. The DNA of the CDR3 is TGTGCCAGCAGCTTACAGGGGACGAGCAATCAGCCCCAGCATTTT. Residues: CASSLQGTSNQPQHF.

The CDR3 here is CSTGRVQAFF. CDR3 bases: TGCAGCACCGGGAGGGTACAAGCTTTCTTT. The V gene is TRBV29-1, the J gene TRBJ1-1; D is undetermined. The germline gives CDR1 SQVTM, CDR2 ANQGSEA. Trimming took 8 bases from V and 9 from J, leaving 13 bases between them. The length of the CDR3 is 10 residues. The variable domain in full, completed from reference TRBV29-1 and TRBJ1-1, reads SAVISQKPSRDICQRGTSLTIQCQVDSQVTMMFWYRQQPGQSLTLIATANQGSEATYESGFVIDKFPISRPNLTFSTLTVSNMSPEDSSIYLCSTGRVQAFFGQGTRLTVV.

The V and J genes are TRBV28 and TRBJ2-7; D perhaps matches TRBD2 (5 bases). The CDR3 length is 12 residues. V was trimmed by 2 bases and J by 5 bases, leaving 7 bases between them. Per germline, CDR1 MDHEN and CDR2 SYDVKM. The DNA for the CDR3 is TGTGCCAGCAGTTTACGGGGAGACGAGCAGTACTTC. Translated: CASSLRGDEQYF.

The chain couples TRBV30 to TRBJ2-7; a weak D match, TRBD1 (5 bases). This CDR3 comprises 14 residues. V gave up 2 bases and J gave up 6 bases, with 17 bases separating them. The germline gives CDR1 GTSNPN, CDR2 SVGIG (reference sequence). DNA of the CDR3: TGTGCCTGGAGTCGACAGCAATTTCGGATCGAGCAGTACTTC. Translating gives CAWSRQQFRIEQYF.

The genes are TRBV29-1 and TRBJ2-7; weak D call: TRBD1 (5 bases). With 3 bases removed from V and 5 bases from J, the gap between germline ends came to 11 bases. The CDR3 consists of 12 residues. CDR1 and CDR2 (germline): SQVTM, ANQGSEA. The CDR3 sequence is CSVDRGGHEQYF. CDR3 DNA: TGCAGCGTTGATAGGGGTGGCCACGAGCAGTACTTC.

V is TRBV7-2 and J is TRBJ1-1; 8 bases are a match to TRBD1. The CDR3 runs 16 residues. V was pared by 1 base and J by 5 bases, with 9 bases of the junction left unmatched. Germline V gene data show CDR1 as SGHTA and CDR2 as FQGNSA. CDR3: CASSLGLGQGSTEAFF. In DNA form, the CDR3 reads TGTGCCAGCAGCTTAGGACTTGGACAGGGATCTACTGAAGCTTTCTTT.

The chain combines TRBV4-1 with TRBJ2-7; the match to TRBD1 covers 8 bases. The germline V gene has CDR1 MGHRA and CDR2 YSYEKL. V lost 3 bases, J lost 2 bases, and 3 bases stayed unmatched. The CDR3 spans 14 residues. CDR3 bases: TGCGCCAGCAGCCAGCGACAGGGGACCTACGAGCAGTACTTC. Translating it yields CASSQRQGTYEQYF.

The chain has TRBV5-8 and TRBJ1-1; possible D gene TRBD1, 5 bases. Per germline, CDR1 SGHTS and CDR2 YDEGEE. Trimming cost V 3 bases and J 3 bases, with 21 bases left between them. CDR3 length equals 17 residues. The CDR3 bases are TGTGCCAGCAGCTCCACGGGGGGGGGACTCTTATACACTGAAGCTTTCTTT. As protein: CASSSTGGGLLYTEAFF.

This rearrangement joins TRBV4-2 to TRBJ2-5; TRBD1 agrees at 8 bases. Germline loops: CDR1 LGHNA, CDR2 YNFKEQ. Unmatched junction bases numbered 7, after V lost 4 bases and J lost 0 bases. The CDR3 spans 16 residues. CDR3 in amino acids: CASSLKQGVYQETQYF. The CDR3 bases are TGTGCCAGCAGCCTTAAACAGGGGGTGTACCAAGAGACCCAGTACTTC.

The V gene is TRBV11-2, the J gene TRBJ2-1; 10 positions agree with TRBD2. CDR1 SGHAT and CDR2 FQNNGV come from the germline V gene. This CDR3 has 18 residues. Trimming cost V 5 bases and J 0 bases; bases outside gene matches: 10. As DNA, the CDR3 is TGTGCCAGCAGCACCCTTACCCAGCGGGGGGGCTCCTACAATGAGCAGTTCTTC. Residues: CASSTLTQRGGSYNEQFF. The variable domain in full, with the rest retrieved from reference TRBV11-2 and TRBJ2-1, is EAGVAQSPRYKIIEKRQSVAFWCNPISGHATLYWYQQILGQGPKLLIQFQNNGVVDDSQLPKDRFSAERLKGVDSTLKIQPAKLEDSAVYLCASSTLTQRGGSYNEQFFGPGTRLTVL.

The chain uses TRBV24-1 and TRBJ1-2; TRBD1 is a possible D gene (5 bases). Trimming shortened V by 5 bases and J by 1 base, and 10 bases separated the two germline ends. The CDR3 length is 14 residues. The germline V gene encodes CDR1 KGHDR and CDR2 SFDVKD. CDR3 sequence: CATSAPTVNYGYTF. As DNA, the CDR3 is TGTGCCACCAGTGCCCCGACAGTTAACTATGGCTACACCTTC.

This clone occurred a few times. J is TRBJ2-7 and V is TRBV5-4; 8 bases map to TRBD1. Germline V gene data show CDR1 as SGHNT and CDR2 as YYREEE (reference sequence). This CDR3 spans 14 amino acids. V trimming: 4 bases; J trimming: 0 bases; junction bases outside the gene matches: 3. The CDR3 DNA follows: TGTGCCAGCAGCCCCGGGACAGGCTCCTACGAGCAGTACTTC. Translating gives CASSPGTGSYEQYF. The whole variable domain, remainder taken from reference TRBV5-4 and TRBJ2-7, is ETGVTQSPTHLIKTRGQQVTLRCSSQSGHNTVSWYQQALGQGPQFIFQYYREEENGRGNFPPRFSGLQFPNYSSELNVNALELDDSALYLCASSPGTGSYEQYFGPGTRLTVT.

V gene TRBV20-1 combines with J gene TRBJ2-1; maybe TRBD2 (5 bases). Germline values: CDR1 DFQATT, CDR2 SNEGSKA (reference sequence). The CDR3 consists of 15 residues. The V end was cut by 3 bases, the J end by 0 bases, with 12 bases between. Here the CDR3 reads CSASQSSFSYNEQFF. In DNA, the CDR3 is TGCAGTGCTAGTCAATCTAGCTTCTCCTACAATGAGCAGTTCTTC.

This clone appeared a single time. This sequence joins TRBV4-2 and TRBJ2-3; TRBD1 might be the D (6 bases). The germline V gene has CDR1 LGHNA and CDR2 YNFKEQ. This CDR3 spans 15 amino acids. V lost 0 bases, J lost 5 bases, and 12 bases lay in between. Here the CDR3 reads CASSQETEQGDTQYF. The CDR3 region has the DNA TGTGCCAGCAGCCAAGAGACGGAACAGGGAGATACGCAGTATTTT.

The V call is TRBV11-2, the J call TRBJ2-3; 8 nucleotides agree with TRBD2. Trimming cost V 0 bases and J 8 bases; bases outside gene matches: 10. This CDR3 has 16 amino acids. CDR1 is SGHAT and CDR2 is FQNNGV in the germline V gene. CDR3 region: CASSLDHERGQVTQYF. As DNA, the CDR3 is TGTGCCAGCAGCTTAGATCACGAGCGGGGGCAAGTTACGCAGTATTTT.

The CDR3 region is CASRLTGPGADTQYF. DNA of the CDR3: TGTGCCAGTAGGCTGACAGGCCCCGGGGCAGATACGCAGTATTTT. The chain links TRBV19 to TRBJ2-3; a possible D gene is TRBD1 (6 bases). The CDR3 consists of 15 residues. Looked up from germline, CDR1 is LNHDA and CDR2 is SQIVND (reference sequence). The V and J ends lost 6 bases and 4 bases respectively, with 17 bases between them.

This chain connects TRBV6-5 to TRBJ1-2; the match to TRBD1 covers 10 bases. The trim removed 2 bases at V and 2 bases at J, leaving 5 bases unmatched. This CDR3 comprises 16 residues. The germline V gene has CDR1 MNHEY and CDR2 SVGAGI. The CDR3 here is CASSYRRTGGNYGYTF. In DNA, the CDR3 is TGTGCCAGCAGTTACCGGCGGACAGGGGGAAACTATGGCTACACCTTC.

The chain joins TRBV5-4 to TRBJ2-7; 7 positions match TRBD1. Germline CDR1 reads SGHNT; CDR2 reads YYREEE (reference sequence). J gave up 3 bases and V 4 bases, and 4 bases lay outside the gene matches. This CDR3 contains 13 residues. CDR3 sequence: CASSASGGYEQYF. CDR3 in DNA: TGTGCCAGCAGCGCCTCAGGGGGCTACGAGCAGTACTTC.